This TCR beta chain was documented in a study of blood T cell repertoires in COVID-19. Looking at the study overall: Samples of COVID-19 (acute and convalescent) were obtained from the United States, Italy and Spain. The analysed material was cDNA or gDNA that came from T cells, B-cell-depleted T cells, or PBMCs.

This clone occurred once. CDR1 is WNHNN and CDR2 is SYGVQD in the germline V gene (reference sequence). The CDR3 covers 11 residues. V was clipped by 2 bases and J by 11 bases, with 7 bases between them. Per the original methods: Amplification from reference gene primers served as the basis for estimated nucleated cell counts. Generated by immunoSEQ multiplex PCR, the TCRdb table keeps only in-frame clones and is missing some. From that table come the V and J calls and clone size; the DNA was used to work out D and trimming. The sample lists about 190,000 clones; more than 85% were seen once. This clonotype was obtained from a man aged 25 to 45 with acute or convalescent COVID-19. The V and J genes are TRBV10-1 and TRBJ1-5, with D unresolved. Sequenced sample: peripheral blood. This CDR3 is CASSELTAQHF. Written as DNA, the CDR3 is TGCGCCAGCAGTGAGCTAACAGCCCAGCATTTT.